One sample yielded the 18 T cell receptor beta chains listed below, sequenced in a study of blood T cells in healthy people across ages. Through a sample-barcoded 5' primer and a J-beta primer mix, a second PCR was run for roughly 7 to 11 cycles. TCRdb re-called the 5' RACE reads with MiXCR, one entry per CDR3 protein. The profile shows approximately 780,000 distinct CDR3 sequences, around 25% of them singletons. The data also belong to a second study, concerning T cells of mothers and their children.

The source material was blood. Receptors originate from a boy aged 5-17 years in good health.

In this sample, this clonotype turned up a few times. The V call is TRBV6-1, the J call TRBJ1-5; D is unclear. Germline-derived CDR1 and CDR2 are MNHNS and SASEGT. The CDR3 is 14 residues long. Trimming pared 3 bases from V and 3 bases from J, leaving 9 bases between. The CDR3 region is CASSEVPLNQPQHF. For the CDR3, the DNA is TGTGCCAGCAGTGAGGTGCCCCTCAATCAGCCCCAGCATTTT.

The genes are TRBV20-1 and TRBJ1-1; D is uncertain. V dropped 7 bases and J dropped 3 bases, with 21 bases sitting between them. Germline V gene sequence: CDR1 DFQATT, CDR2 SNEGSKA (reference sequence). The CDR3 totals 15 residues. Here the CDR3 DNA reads TGCAGTGTTGGGCGCTTTAAAAGGGCGGACACTGAAGCTTTCTTT. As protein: CSVGRFKRADTEAFF.

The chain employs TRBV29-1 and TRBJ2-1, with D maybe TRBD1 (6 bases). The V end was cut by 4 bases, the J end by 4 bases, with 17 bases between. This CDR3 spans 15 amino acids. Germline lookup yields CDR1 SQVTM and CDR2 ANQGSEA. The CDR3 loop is CSVVPTGLGYNEQFF. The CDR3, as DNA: TGCAGCGTTGTTCCTACAGGGTTAGGATACAATGAGCAGTTCTTC.

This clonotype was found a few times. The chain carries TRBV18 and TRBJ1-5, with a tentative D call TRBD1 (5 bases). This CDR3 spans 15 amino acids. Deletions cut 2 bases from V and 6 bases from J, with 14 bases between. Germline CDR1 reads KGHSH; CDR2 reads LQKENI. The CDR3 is CASSPTGPGGQPQHF. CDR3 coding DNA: TGTGCCAGCTCACCAACAGGACCGGGAGGTCAGCCCCAGCATTTT. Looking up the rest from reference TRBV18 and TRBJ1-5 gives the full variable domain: NAGVMQNPRHLVRRRGQEARLRCSPMKGHSHVYWYRQLPEEGLKFMVYLQKENIIDESGMPKERFSAEFPKEGPSILRIQQVVRGDSAAYFCASSPTGPGGQPQHFGDGTRLSIL.

The DNA of the CDR3 is TGCGCCAGCAGCCTAGGTGGGGGCTCTCTTTCGGAGACCCAGTACTTC. Translated, it gives CASSLGGGSLSETQYF. The chain is built from TRBV4-1 and TRBJ2-7, with D perhaps TRBD1 (6 bases). TRBJ2-5 explains the end of the DNA better; the J call may be wrong. CDR1 and CDR2 from the germline V gene are MGHRA and YSYEKL. The CDR3 spans 16 residues.

CDR3 coding DNA: TGCGCCAGCAGTCAATCGTTTCCGGGGATTGGGGAGACCCAGTACTTC. This gives the protein CASSQSFPGIGETQYF. The chain links TRBV23-1 to TRBJ2-5, with a possible D match to TRBD2 (5 bases). TRBV23-1 counts as an open reading frame of uncertain function. The CDR3 has 16 residues. V was clipped by 0 bases and J by 5 bases, with 16 bases between them.

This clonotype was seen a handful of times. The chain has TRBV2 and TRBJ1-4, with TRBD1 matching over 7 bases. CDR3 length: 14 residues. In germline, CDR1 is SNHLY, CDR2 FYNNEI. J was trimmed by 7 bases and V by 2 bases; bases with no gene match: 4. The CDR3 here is CASSEWDSFEKLFF. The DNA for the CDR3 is TGTGCCAGCAGTGAATGGGACAGCTTTGAAAAACTGTTTTTT.

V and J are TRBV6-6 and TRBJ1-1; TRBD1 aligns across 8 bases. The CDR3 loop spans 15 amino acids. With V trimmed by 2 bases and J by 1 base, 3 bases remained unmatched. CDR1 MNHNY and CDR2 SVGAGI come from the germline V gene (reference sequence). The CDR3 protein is CASSYAGTGNTEAFF. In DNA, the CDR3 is TGTGCCAGCAGTTACGCCGGGACAGGGAACACTGAAGCTTTCTTT.

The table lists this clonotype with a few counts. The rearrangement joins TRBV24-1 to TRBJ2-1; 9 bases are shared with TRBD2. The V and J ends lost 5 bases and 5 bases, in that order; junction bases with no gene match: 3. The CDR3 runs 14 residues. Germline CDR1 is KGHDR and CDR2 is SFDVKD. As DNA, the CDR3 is TGTGCCACCAGTGCTAGCGGGGAACACAATGAGCAGTTCTTC. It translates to CATSASGEHNEQFF.

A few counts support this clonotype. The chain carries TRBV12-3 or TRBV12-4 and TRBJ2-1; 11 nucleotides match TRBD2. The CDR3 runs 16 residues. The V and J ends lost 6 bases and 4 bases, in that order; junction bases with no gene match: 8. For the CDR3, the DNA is TGTGCCAGCAGCCCCACTAGCGGGGGCACATACAATGAGCAGTTCTTC. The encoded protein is CASSPTSGGTYNEQFF.

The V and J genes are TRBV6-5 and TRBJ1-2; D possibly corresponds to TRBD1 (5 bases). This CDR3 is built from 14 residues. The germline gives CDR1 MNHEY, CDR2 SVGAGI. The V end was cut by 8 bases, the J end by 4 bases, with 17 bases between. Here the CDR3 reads CASALGAQGYGYTF. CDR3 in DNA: TGTGCCAGCGCATTGGGAGCTCAGGGCTATGGCTACACCTTC.

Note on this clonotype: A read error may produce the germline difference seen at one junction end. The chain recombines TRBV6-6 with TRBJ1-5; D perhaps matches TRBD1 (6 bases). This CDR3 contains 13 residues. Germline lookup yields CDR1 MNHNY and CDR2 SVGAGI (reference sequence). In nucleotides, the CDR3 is TGTGCCTGCAGGAACAGGGGCAATCAGCCCCAGCATTTT. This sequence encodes CACRNRGNQPQHF.

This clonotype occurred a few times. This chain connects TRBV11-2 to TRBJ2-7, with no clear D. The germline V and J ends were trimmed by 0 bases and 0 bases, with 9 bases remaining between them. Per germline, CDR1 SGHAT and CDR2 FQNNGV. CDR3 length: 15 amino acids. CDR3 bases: TGTGCCAGCAGCTTAGACCCAGCCCTCTCCTACGAGCAGTACTTC. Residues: CASSLDPALSYEQYF.

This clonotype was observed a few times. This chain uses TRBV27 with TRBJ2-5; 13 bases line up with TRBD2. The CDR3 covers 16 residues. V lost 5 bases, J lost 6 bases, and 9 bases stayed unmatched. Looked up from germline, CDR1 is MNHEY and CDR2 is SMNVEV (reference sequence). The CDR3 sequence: CASSRLAGGPVKTQYF. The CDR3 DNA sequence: TGTGCCAGCAGTCGACTAGCGGGGGGCCCGGTGAAGACCCAGTACTTC.

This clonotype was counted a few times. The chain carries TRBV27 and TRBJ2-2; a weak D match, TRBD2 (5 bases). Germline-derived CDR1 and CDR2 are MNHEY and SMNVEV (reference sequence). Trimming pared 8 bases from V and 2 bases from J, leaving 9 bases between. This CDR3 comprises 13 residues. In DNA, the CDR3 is TGTGCCAGCCGGGAAACAAACACCGGGGAGCTGTTTTTT. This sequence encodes CASRETNTGELFF.

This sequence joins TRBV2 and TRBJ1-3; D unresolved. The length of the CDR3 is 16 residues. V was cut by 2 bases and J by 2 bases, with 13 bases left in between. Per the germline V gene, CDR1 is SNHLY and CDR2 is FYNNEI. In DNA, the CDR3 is TGTGCCAGCAGTGAACACCCCCCGGGAACTGGAAACACCATATATTTT. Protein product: CASSEHPPGTGNTIYF. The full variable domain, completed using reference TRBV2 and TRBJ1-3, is EPEVTQTPSHQVTQMGQEVILRCVPISNHLYFYWYRQILGQKVEFLVSFYNNEISEKSEIFDDQFSVERPDGSNFTLKIRSTKLEDSAMYFCASSEHPPGTGNTIYFGEGSWLTVV.

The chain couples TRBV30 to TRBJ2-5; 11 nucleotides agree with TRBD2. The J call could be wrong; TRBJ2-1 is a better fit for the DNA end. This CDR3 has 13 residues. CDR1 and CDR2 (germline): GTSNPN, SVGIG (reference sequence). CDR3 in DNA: TGTGCCTGGAGTGTACTAGCGGGGGTTGAGCAGTTCTTC. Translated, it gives CAWSVLAGVEQFF.

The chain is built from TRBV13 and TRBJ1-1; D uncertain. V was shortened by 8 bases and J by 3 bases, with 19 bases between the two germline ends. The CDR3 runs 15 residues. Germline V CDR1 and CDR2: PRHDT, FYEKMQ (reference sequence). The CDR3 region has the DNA TGTGCCAGCCCATTCCCCATTGGGCCGTACACTGAAGCTTTCTTT. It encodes CASPFPIGPYTEAFF. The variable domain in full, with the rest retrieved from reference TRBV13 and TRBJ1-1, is AAGVIQSPRHLIKEKRETATLKCYPIPRHDTVYWYQQGPGQDPQFLISFYEKMQSDKGSIPDRFSAQQFSDYHSELNMSSLELGDSALYFCASPFPIGPYTEAFFGQGTRLTVV.